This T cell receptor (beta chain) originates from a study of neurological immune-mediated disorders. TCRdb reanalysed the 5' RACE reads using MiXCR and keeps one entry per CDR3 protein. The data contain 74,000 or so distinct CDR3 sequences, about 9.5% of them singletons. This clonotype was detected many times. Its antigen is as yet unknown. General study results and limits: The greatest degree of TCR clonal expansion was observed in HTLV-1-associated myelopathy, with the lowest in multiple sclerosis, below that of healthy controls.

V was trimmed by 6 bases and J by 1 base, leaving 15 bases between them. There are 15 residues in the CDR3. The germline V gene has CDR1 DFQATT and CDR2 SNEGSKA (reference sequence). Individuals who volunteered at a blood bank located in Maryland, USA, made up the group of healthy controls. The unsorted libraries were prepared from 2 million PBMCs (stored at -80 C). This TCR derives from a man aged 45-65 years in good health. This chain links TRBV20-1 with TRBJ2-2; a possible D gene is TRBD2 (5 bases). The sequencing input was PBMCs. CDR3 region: CSASPDWVNTGELFF. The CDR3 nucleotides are TGCAGTGCAAGCCCGGACTGGGTGAACACCGGGGAGCTGTTTTTT.